This TCR beta chain was recorded in a study of beta chain features in type 1 diabetes. General study results and limits: For patients, the naive, central memory and Treg TCRB repertoires appeared more alike than for healthy donors. Junctions at VDJ sites from type 1 diabetes patients had fewer insertions and more deletions. Type 1 diabetes patients had moderately but significantly shorter TCRB CDR3s in all four CD4+ subsets.

This CDR3 comprises 15 residues. The ends lost 3 bases at V and 4 bases at J; junction bases unmatched: 8. Germline CDR1 reads SGHKS; CDR2 reads YYEKEE (reference sequence). Details on this clone: Antigen unknown.

CD4+ naive, central memory, regulatory and stem cell-like memory subsets were isolated by sorting on CD45RO/CCR7/CD25/CD127/CD95/CD27. Expressed TCRB transcripts were sequenced, since all the RNA that had been isolated was reverse transcribed. Only in-frame clones appear in the TCRdb table, and some are missing; sequencing was by immunoSEQ multiplex PCR. The table has 50,000 or so clones, around 45% seen once; the top ten hold roughly 0.13%. The TCR was taken from a man aged 25 to 40 with type 1 diabetes. Input material: stem cell memory CD4+ T cells from blood. This sequence joins TRBV5-5 and TRBJ2-5; 8 nucleotides line up with TRBD2. The CDR3 protein is CASSWTSIGRETQYF. The DNA for the CDR3 is TGTGCCAGCAGCTGGACTAGCATAGGCAGAGAGACCCAGTACTTC.